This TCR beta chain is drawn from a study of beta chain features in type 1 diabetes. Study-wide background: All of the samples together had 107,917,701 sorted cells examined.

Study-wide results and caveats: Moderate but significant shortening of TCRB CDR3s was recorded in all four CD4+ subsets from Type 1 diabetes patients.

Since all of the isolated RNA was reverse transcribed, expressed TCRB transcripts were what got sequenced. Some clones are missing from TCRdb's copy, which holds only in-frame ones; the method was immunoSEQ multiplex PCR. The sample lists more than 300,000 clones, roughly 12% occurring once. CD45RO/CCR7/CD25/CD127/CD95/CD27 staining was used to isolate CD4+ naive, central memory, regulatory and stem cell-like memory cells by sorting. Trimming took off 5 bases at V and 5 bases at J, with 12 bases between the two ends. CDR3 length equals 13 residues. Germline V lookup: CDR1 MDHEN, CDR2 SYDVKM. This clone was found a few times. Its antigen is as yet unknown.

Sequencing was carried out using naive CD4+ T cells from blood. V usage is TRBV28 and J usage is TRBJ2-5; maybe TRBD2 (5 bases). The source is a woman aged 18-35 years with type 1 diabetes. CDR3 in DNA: TGTGCCAGCAGTCCCCCGGGGTCGGAGACCCAGTACTTC. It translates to CASSPPGSETQYF.